The 25 T cell receptor beta chains in this list originate from one sample, sequenced in a study of blood T cell repertoires in COVID-19. Some clones are missing from TCRdb's copy, which holds only in-frame ones; the method was immunoSEQ multiplex PCR. Of approximately 68,000 clones in the sample, 85% to 90% were seen once. The source material was peripheral blood. Receptors originate from a man over 45 with active COVID-19.

The chain couples TRBV28 to TRBJ1-1; 7 bases map to TRBD1. V dropped 5 bases and J dropped 5; count of bases not matched to a gene: 5. The CDR3 extends over 13 amino acids. The germline V gene has CDR1 MDHEN and CDR2 SYDVKM. This CDR3 is CASSATGWTEAFF. The CDR3 region has the DNA TGTGCCAGCAGTGCGACAGGGTGGACTGAAGCTTTCTTT.

This chain's CDR3 is CASTTGTRNNEQFF. As DNA, the CDR3 is TGTGCCAGCACCACCGGGACTAGGAACAATGAGCAGTTCTTC. The J gene is TRBJ2-1, the V gene TRBV2; 8 nucleotides align to TRBD2. There are 14 residues in the CDR3. The V gene end was trimmed by 7 bases and the J gene end by 5 bases; junction bases not matched to a gene: 7. The V gene's germline CDR1 is SNHLY and CDR2 FYNNEI.

The chain joins TRBV5-4 to TRBJ2-7; 7 bases fit TRBD1. This CDR3 is 13 amino acids long. Per germline, CDR1 SGHNT and CDR2 YYREEE (reference sequence). Trimming removed 4 bases from V and 1 base from J; junction bases left unmatched: 2. The CDR3 region is CASSGGQSYEQYF. The CDR3 bases are TGTGCCAGCAGCGGGGGACAGTCCTACGAGCAGTACTTC.

The V gene is TRBV7-9, the J gene TRBJ2-3; 8 bases agree with TRBD2. Trimming took 3 bases from V and 3 from J; bases not matched to a gene: 14. This CDR3 region has 18 residues. The germline V gene has CDR1 SEHNR and CDR2 FQNEAQ (reference sequence). CDR3 DNA sequence: TGTGCCAGCAGCTTCCCGCCGGGCGGCGGGGGGTTGACAGATACGCAGTATTTT. The encoded protein is CASSFPPGGGGLTDTQYF.

The gene calls are TRBV27 and TRBJ1-2; a weak D match, TRBD1 (5 bases). Germline V CDR1 and CDR2: MNHEY, SMNVEV (reference sequence). Trimming left V 3 bases short and J 4 bases short, with 12 bases between. The CDR3 loop spans 14 amino acids. CDR3 sequence reads: CASSFATAPYGYTF. The CDR3 coding sequence is TGTGCCAGCAGTTTTGCGACAGCCCCCTATGGCTACACCTTC.

The rearrangement links TRBV5-8 to TRBJ2-7; D is perhaps TRBD1 (6 bases). The V gene lost 0 bases and the J gene lost 0 bases, with 10 bases spanning the gap. The CDR3 is 15 residues long. The germline V gene has CDR1 SGHTS and CDR2 YDEGEE. This CDR3 is CASSLGQARSYEQYF. The CDR3, as DNA: TGTGCCAGCAGCTTGGGACAGGCCCGCTCCTACGAGCAGTACTTC.

The gene calls are TRBV6-2 or TRBV6-3 and TRBJ2-3, with 9 bases fitting TRBD1. Germline assignment: CDR1 MNHEY and CDR2 SVGEGT. V shed 6 bases and J 5 bases; nucleotides not matched to a gene: 12. There are 16 residues in the CDR3. DNA of the CDR3: TGTGCCAGCAGCCCCCGACAGGGGGGGGCTGGAGATACGCAGTATTTT. It encodes CASSPRQGGAGDTQYF.

This clone was observed once. The chain links TRBV28 to TRBJ2-2, with D perhaps matching TRBD1 (11 bases). The CDR3 contains 19 residues. The germline gives CDR1 MDHEN, CDR2 SYDVKM. The V gene lost 6 bases and the J gene lost 5 bases, with 28 bases spanning the gap. The CDR3 bases are TGTGCCAGCAGCCTGGACAGGGGGCTAGCGGGAGTACTTACCGGGGAGCTGTTTTTT. This sequence encodes CASSLDRGLAGVLTGELFF.

This clone has a handful of counts. The chain links TRBV5-1 to TRBJ2-6; D possibly corresponds to TRBD1 (6 bases). Germline V gene lookup returns CDR1 SGHRS and CDR2 YFSETQ. This CDR3 has 14 amino acids. V lost 6 bases and J 1 base, leaving 8 bases between the germline ends. The CDR3 DNA is TGCGCCAGCACCGGACAGTCTGGGGCCAACGTCCTGACTTTC. It yields the protein CASTGQSGANVLTF. Drawing the rest from reference TRBV5-1 and TRBJ2-6, the complete variable domain is KAGVTQTPRYLIKTRGQQVTLSCSPISGHRSVSWYQQTPGQGLQFLFEYFSETQRNKGNFPGRFSGRQFSNSRSEMNVSTLELGDSALYLCASTGQSGANVLTFGAGSRLTVL.

The chain combines TRBV11-2 with TRBJ2-3; 8 nucleotides line up with TRBD2. V was pared by 5 bases and J by 0 bases, with 1 base of the junction left unmatched. Germline V gene lookup returns CDR1 SGHAT and CDR2 FQNNGV. The CDR3 is 14 residues long. CDR3 coding DNA: TGTGCCAGCAGCCGGGGGGGGAGCACAGATACGCAGTATTTT. Its translation is CASSRGGSTDTQYF. Drawing the rest from reference TRBV11-2 and TRBJ2-3, the complete variable domain is EAGVAQSPRYKIIEKRQSVAFWCNPISGHATLYWYQQILGQGPKLLIQFQNNGVVDDSQLPKDRFSAERLKGVDSTLKIQPAKLEDSAVYLCASSRGGSTDTQYFGPGTRLTVL.

In this sample, this clone turned up a few times. The chain recombines TRBV23-1 with TRBJ1-1; 12 positions match TRBD1. TRBV23-1 is treated as an ORF (open reading frame) with a function not yet certain. With V trimmed by 6 bases and J by 1 base, 6 bases remained unmatched. The CDR3 spans 16 residues. The CDR3 DNA reads as TGCGCCAGCAGAGAACGGGACAGGGGGCCGAACACTGAAGCTTTCTTT. It is translated as CASRERDRGPNTEAFF.

The gene calls are TRBV5-1 and TRBJ2-2; D is unclear. CDR3 length: 13 residues. Trimming cost V 4 bases and J 6 bases, with 10 bases left between them. The germline V gene encodes CDR1 SGHRS and CDR2 YFSETQ. The CDR3 reads CASSPDSAGELFF. In nucleotides, the CDR3 is TGCGCCAGCAGCCCCGACTCGGCCGGGGAGCTGTTTTTT.

The J gene is TRBJ1-1, the V gene TRBV7-2, with D hard to call. Germline loops: CDR1 SGHTA, CDR2 FQGNSA. The V end lost 0 bases, the J end lost 5 bases, and 7 bases lay between the germline ends. This CDR3 has 13 residues. DNA for the CDR3: TGTGCCAGCAGCTTAGCCCGGGGAACTGAAGCTTTCTTT. This translates into CASSLARGTEAFF.

This clone was picked up a small number of times. The J gene is TRBJ2-7, the V gene TRBV5-4, with TRBD2 as a possible D gene (6 bases). In germline, CDR1 is SGHNT, CDR2 YYREEE (reference sequence). V shed 5 bases and J shed 7 bases, with 19 bases lying between them. This CDR3 region has 14 residues. The CDR3 region has the DNA TGTGCCAGCAGGCCCTGGGGACTGCTCGGGGAGCAGTACTTC. Protein: CASRPWGLLGEQYF.

J is TRBJ2-4 and V is TRBV19; 7 bases line up with TRBD1. Trimming cost V 3 bases and J 2 bases; bases outside gene matches: 10. The CDR3 loop spans 17 amino acids. Germline V CDR1 and CDR2: LNHDA, SQIVND (reference sequence). CDR3 residues: CASSIFRAGGTKNIQYF. CDR3 DNA sequence: TGTGCCAGTAGTATTTTCCGGGCAGGGGGAACCAAAAACATTCAGTACTTC. The variable domain in full, completed from reference TRBV19 and TRBJ2-4, reads DGGITQSPKYLFRKEGQNVTLSCEQNLNHDAMYWYRQDPGQGLRLIYYSQIVNDFQKGDIAEGYSVSREKKESFPLTVTSAQKNPTAFYLCASSIFRAGGTKNIQYFGAGTRLSVL.

J is TRBJ2-1 and V is TRBV29-1; D is possibly TRBD1 (6 bases). Trimming pared 7 bases from V and 6 bases from J, leaving 19 bases between. Germline V CDR1 and CDR2: SQVTM, ANQGSEA. This CDR3 spans 14 amino acids. The CDR3 nucleotides are TGCAGCGCCGCGCAGGGGTTCCCTTTCAATGAGCAGTTCTTC. Residues: CSAAQGFPFNEQFF.

This clone was found once. The chain uses TRBV7-9 and TRBJ2-1; TRBD2 might be the D (6 bases). The CDR3 extends over 16 amino acids. V lost 1 base to trimming and J lost 4 bases, with 14 bases between them. CDR1 is SEHNR and CDR2 is FQNEAQ in the germline V gene (reference sequence). In DNA form, the CDR3 reads TGTGCCAGCAGCTTAGGGTGGGCTAGCGCTTACAATGAGCAGTTCTTC. Its protein is CASSLGWASAYNEQFF.

This sequence joins TRBV7-2 and TRBJ1-1; the D is unclear. With 6 bases removed from V and 5 bases from J, the gap between germline ends came to 19 bases. Germline CDR1 SGHTA, CDR2 FQGNSA. This CDR3 is 15 amino acids long. The CDR3 nucleotides read TGTGCCAGCAGTTTCGCGGGTTTGGGAGGGACTGAAGCTTTCTTT. Residues: CASSFAGLGGTEAFF.

This chain uses TRBV5-5 with TRBJ2-7, with D maybe TRBD2 (5 bases). The germline V gene has CDR1 SGHKS and CDR2 YYEKEE (reference sequence). CDR3 length: 15 residues. The V and J ends lost 0 bases and 0 bases respectively, with 10 bases between them. The CDR3 reads CASSLDLGNSYEQYF. The CDR3 DNA sequence: TGTGCCAGCAGCTTGGATCTCGGGAACTCCTACGAGCAGTACTTC.

V and J are TRBV6-6 and TRBJ2-3; D uncertain. The V gene's germline CDR1 is MNHNY and CDR2 SVGAGI (reference sequence). V was trimmed by 7 bases and J by 4 bases, leaving 15 bases between them. The CDR3 is made up of 14 amino acids. In DNA form, the CDR3 reads TGTGCCAGCACCTACGGAGTTCTTTCAGATACGCAGTATTTT. This encodes CASTYGVLSDTQYF.

The table lists this clone with a count of one. In DNA, the CDR3 is TGCAGTGCTAGTCTGGGGCAGGTCCAAGAGACCCAGTACTTC. Translation: CSASLGQVQETQYF. The rearrangement uses TRBV20-1 and TRBJ2-5, with TRBD1 as a possible D gene (5 bases). Germline loops: CDR1 DFQATT, CDR2 SNEGSKA (reference sequence). This CDR3 spans 14 amino acids. Between the trimmed V and J ends, which lost 3 bases and 1 base, there was a span of 12 bases.

The chain combines TRBV15 with TRBJ2-3, with 9 bases fitting TRBD2. Per the germline V gene, CDR1 is LNHNV and CDR2 is YYDKDF (reference sequence). J lost 6 bases, V lost 3 bases, and 13 bases had no gene match. The CDR3 sequence is 17 residues long. The CDR3 sequence: CATSSRVHSGSRDTQYF. The DNA of the CDR3 is TGTGCCACCAGCAGCCGAGTCCATAGCGGGAGTCGTGATACGCAGTATTTT.

The chain couples TRBV6-2 or TRBV6-3 to TRBJ1-1; no clear D. The V gene lost 4 bases and the J gene lost 4 bases, with 16 bases spanning the gap. CDR1 and CDR2 (germline): MNHEY, SVGEGT. The CDR3 spans 15 residues. CDR3 loop: CASSSAGRGGTEAFF. CDR3 bases: TGTGCCAGCAGTTCCGCGGGCCGAGGTGGCACTGAAGCTTTCTTT.

V gene TRBV3-1 (or the pseudogene TRBV3-2) combines with J gene TRBJ1-2, with D possibly being TRBD1 (5 bases). V lost 0 bases to trimming and J lost 5 bases, with 13 bases between them. CDR3 size: 15 residues. The germline CDR1 and CDR2 sequences are LGHDT and YNNKEL (reference sequence). CDR3 nucleotides: TGTGCCAGCAGCCAAGACAGGGCCCAGAGGTATGGCTACACCTTC. It specifies CASSQDRAQRYGYTF.

The chain combines TRBV18 with TRBJ2-7, with D possibly TRBD1 on 6 matching bases. The CDR3 length is 13 residues. Germline V gene lookup returns CDR1 KGHSH and CDR2 LQKENI. The V and J ends lost 4 bases and 6 bases respectively, with 13 bases between them. CDR3 coding DNA: TGTGCCAGCTCACTAACACAGGGCGCCGAGCAGTACTTC. Protein product: CASSLTQGAEQYF. The full variable domain, in which reference TRBV18 and TRBJ2-7 provide the parts outside the CDR3, is NAGVMQNPRHLVRRRGQEARLRCSPMKGHSHVYWYRQLPEEGLKFMVYLQKENIIDESGMPKERFSAEFPKEGPSILRIQQVVRGDSAAYFCASSLTQGAEQYFGPGTRLTVT.